A single sample gave rise to the 2 T cell receptor beta chains below, sequenced in a study of human T cells and chemical hapten exposure. As for time point: pre-sensitization, week 0. This sample's treatment: therapeutic diphenylcyclopropenone sensitization with weekly scalp DPC. TCRdb fed the RACE reads into MiXCR, producing one record per CDR3 protein. The sample records 200,000 to 300,000 distinct CDR3 sequences, about 9% being singletons. The sample was whole blood, taken in connection with sensitization to the hapten diphenylcyclopropenone (DPC). The receptors stem from a woman aged 35 to 49 with alopecia areata. Some clones in this sample may be carry-over from other donors' samples.

The chain has TRBV5-6 and TRBJ2-5; D is uncertain. This CDR3 spans 13 amino acids. CDR1 and CDR2 (germline): SGHDT, YYEEEE. V was shortened by 6 bases and J by 2 bases, with 11 bases between the two germline ends. The chain's CDR3 is CASKVDFQETQYF. CDR3 bases: TGTGCCAGCAAGGTAGACTTTCAAGAGACCCAGTACTTC. Drawing the rest from reference TRBV5-6 and TRBJ2-5, the complete variable domain is DAGVTQSPTHLIKTRGQQVTLRCSPKSGHDTVSWYQQALGQGPQFIFQYYEEEERQRGNFPDRFSGHQFPNYSSELNVNALLLGDSALYLCASKVDFQETQYFGPGTRLLVL.

The J gene is TRBJ2-1, the V gene TRBV7-3; 11 bases are shared with TRBD2. Looked up from germline, CDR1 is SGHTA and CDR2 is FQGTGA. V was clipped by 8 bases and J by 2 bases; unmatched bases: 2. The CDR3 totals 14 residues. CDR3 region: CASATSGAYNEQFF. The CDR3 DNA sequence: TGTGCCAGCGCGACTAGCGGGGCCTACAATGAGCAGTTCTTC.